One sample yielded the 8 T cell receptor beta chains listed below, sequenced in a study of blood T cells in healthy people across ages (dated by TCRdb to between 2015 and 2017). Library creation used 5' RACE. Reads for this sample came from an Illumina HiSeq 2500. The second PCR ran for roughly 6 to 11 cycles and used a J-beta primer mix along with a sample-barcoded 5' primer. TCRdb itself trimmed the public reads at Q25 with fastp, ran MiXCR and retained productive beta chains. Each CDR3 protein gets just one entry, which takes the most common genes and DNA from the rows behind it. The sample includes around 1,500,000 distinct CDR3 sequences, with roughly 27% observed a single time. Jointly, the top ten make up more than 6% of the sample. Sequencing was performed on blood. Receptor source: a woman in her 30s in good health.

The table lists this clonotype with a few counts. The V call is TRBV7-2, the J call TRBJ2-3, with 10 bases fitting TRBD2. V lost 1 base to trimming and J lost 3 bases; unmatched junction nucleotides: 7. There are 17 residues in the CDR3. The V gene's germline CDR1 is SGHTA and CDR2 FQGNSA. CDR3 DNA sequence: TGTGCCAGCAGCTTAGATGGAGCGGGAGGGCGGACAGATACGCAGTATTTT. Residues: CASSLDGAGGRTDTQYF. The full variable domain, its missing parts supplied by reference TRBV7-2 and TRBJ2-3, is GAGVSQSPSNKVTEKGKDVELRCDPISGHTALYWYRQSLGQGLEFLIYFQGNSAPDKSGLPSDRFSAERTGGSVSTLTIQRTQQEDSAVYLCASSLDGAGGRTDTQYFGPGTRLTVL.

The chain carries TRBV7-6 and TRBJ2-7, with 7 bases fitting TRBD2. V lost 5 bases and J lost 2; bases outside the gene matches: 6. The CDR3 extends over 14 amino acids. Per the germline V gene, CDR1 is SGHVS and CDR2 is FNYEAQ. CDR3 in amino acids: CASSTTGGAYEQYF. The CDR3 DNA is TGTGCCAGCAGCACCACGGGAGGAGCCTACGAGCAGTACTTC.

This clonotype was found a few times. This sequence joins TRBV20-1 and TRBJ2-7; D may be TRBD1 or TRBD2 (5 bases each). The germline V and J ends were trimmed by 0 bases and 0 bases, with 12 bases remaining between them. The CDR3 is 15 amino acids. Germline CDR1 reads DFQATT; CDR2 reads SNEGSKA (reference sequence). CDR3 DNA sequence: TGCAGTGCTAGAGATAGGGACGTCGGCTCCTACGAGCAGTACTTC. Protein sequence: CSARDRDVGSYEQYF.

The table lists this clonotype with a count of one. The rearrangement uses TRBV6-2 or TRBV6-3 and TRBJ2-2; TRBD2 is a possible D gene (5 bases). CDR1 and CDR2 from the germline V gene are MNHEY and SVGEGT. The CDR3 runs 15 residues. Trimming took 0 bases from V and 6 from J, leaving 11 bases between them. The chain's CDR3 is CASSYSTSSAGELFF. The CDR3 region has the DNA TGTGCCAGCAGTTACTCTACTAGTTCCGCCGGGGAGCTGTTTTTT.

In nucleotides, the CDR3 is TGTGCCAGCAGTGAGCAGGGGGCAGATGGCTACACCTTC. Encoded protein: CASSEQGADGYTF. The chain carries TRBV6-1 and TRBJ1-2, with 8 bases matching TRBD1. The germline V gene encodes CDR1 MNHNS and CDR2 SASEGT. CDR3 size: 13 residues. Losses at the gene ends were 3 bases for V and 6 bases for J; bases not matched to a gene: 3.

The J gene is TRBJ2-5, the V gene TRBV10-3; D assignment may be TRBD1 or TRBD2 (5 bases each). The J call could be wrong; TRBJ2-7 is a better fit for the DNA end. This CDR3 is 15 amino acids long. CDR1 is ENHRY and CDR2 is SYGVKD in the germline V gene. CDR3 residues: CAISESLGVRYEQYF. Written as DNA, the CDR3 is TGTGCCATCAGTGAGAGTCTGGGGGTGAGGTACGAGCAGTACTTC.

This clonotype occurred a few times. The rearrangement links TRBV5-1 to TRBJ2-5; no clear D. The CDR3 totals 14 residues. The V and J ends lost 4 bases and 0 bases respectively, with 10 bases between them. Germline CDR1 is SGHRS and CDR2 is YFSETQ. CDR3 region: CASSTPRHQETQYF. Written as DNA, the CDR3 is TGCGCCAGCAGCACCCCTCGACACCAAGAGACCCAGTACTTC.

This clonotype appeared a few times. The chain is built from TRBV12-5 and TRBJ2-3, with 12 bases fitting TRBD1. The CDR3 is made up of 16 amino acids. V was pared by 5 bases and J by 3 bases, with 6 bases of the junction left unmatched. CDR1 LGHNT and CDR2 FRNRAP come from the germline V gene. In DNA form, the CDR3 reads TGTGCTAGTGGTCTAGGGACAGGGGGCGCGACAGATACGCAGTATTTT. This sequence encodes CASGLGTGGATDTQYF.